This T cell receptor beta chain was profiled in a study of T cells in Graves' hyperthyroidism and ophthalmopathy. Study background: Peripheral blood was acquired at first diagnosis, ahead of any therapy whatsoever.

This clonotype was found many times. RNA transcripts gave rise to amplified TCR beta CDR3 regions. The TCR CDR3 was amplified in a first-round RT-PCR using the HTBI primer set. Each CDR3 protein gets one entry after TCRdb re-called the multiplex PCR reads with MiXCR. Seen here are under 700,000 distinct CDR3 sequences, over 15% observed once, and the top ten hold 15% to 20%. Between the trimmed V and J ends, which lost 2 bases and 6 bases, there was a span of 11 bases. The CDR3 totals 13 residues. Germline loops: CDR1 MNHNY, CDR2 SVGAGI (reference sequence). Exclusion criteria comprised uncontrolled infection, other autoimmune disease, pregnancy or lactation.

The sequencing input was blood. The chain links TRBV6-6 to TRBJ2-7; D might be TRBD2 (6 bases). The sequence derives from a woman in her late teens or twenties with Graves' hyperthyroidism. The DNA of the CDR3 is TGTGCCAGCAGTTACCCCGGAGGGACCGAGCAGTACTTC. Protein: CASSYPGGTEQYF.